Shown below are 9 T cell receptor beta chains from a single sample sequenced in a study of chronic HIV infection and antiretroviral therapy (dated by TCRdb to about 2015). Library construction relied on 5' RACE. The run used an Illumina MiSeq. TCRdb took the public reads, trimmed them with fastp at Q25, ran MiXCR for clone calling and kept in-frame beta chains. Entries are consolidated by CDR3 protein sequence, retaining the most common genes and DNA. Present in this sample are some 46,000 distinct CDR3 sequences, over 15% of which were seen just once. Jointly, the top ten make up roughly 3% of the sample. Input material: peripheral blood. The receptors here all came from an adult who had HIV and had not received antiretroviral therapy, or was an uninfected healthy control (not recorded which).

This clonotype was counted between two and nine times. The chain joins TRBV5-1 to TRBJ1-1; D unclear. The CDR3 has 13 amino acids. Germline CDR1 reads SGHRS; CDR2 reads YFSETQ. Trimming shortened V by 0 bases and J by 7 bases, and 10 bases separated the two germline ends. CDR3 nucleotide sequence: TGCGCCAGCAGCTTGGCCGGGGTACGTGAAGCTTTCTTT. Translated: CASSLAGVREAFF.

The chain employs TRBV15 and TRBJ1-1; a possible D gene is TRBD1 (5 bases). Germline lookup yields CDR1 LNHNV and CDR2 YYDKDF (reference sequence). V lost 0 bases to trimming and J lost 6 bases, with 14 bases between them. This CDR3 comprises 15 residues. The chain's CDR3 is CATSRDSVWGAEAFF. Here the CDR3 DNA reads TGTGCCACCAGCAGAGATTCCGTCTGGGGCGCTGAAGCTTTCTTT. The full variable domain, with the rest looked up from reference TRBV15 and TRBJ1-1, is DAMVIQNPRYQVTQFGKPVTLSCSQTLNHNVMYWYQQKSSQAPKLLFHYYDKDFNNEADTPDNFQSRRPNTSFCFLDIRSPGLGDTAMYLCATSRDSVWGAEAFFGQGTRLTVV.

The CDR3 loop reads CATGGTGTFYEQYF. DNA for the CDR3: TGTGCCACAGGGGGGACAGGGACATTCTACGAGCAGTACTTC. V and J are TRBV28 and TRBJ2-7, with TRBD1 identical over 9 bases. This CDR3 spans 14 amino acids. J lost 3 bases, V lost 10 bases, and 10 bases had no gene match. Germline loops: CDR1 MDHEN, CDR2 SYDVKM. The whole variable domain, filled in from reference TRBV28 and TRBJ2-7, reads DVKVTQSSRYLVKRTGEKVFLECVQDMDHENMFWYRQDPGLGLRLIYFSYDVKMKEKGDIPEGYSVSREKKERFSLILESASTNQTSMYLCATGGTGTFYEQYFGPGTRLTVT.

This clonotype was recorded a few times. The CDR3 spells CASSTSGANTGELFF. The CDR3 DNA follows: TGTGCCAGCTCGACTAGCGGAGCGAACACCGGGGAGCTGTTTTTT. The V call is TRBV4-2, the J call TRBJ2-2; 9 nucleotides agree with TRBD2. CDR1 is LGHNA and CDR2 is YNFKEQ in the germline V gene. The V and J ends lost 8 bases and 0 bases, in that order; junction bases with no gene match: 4. The CDR3 is made up of 15 amino acids.

Notes on this clonotype: One junction end disagrees with the germline gene, perhaps due to a read error. The V gene is TRBV29-1, the J gene TRBJ1-1; D perhaps matches TRBD1 (6 bases). The CDR3 is made up of 11 amino acids. Germline CDR1 and CDR2: SQVTM and ANQGSEA. The CDR3 coding sequence is TGCAGCGTCGAAGGGGGCACTGAAGCTTTCTTT. Amino acid sequence: CSVEGGTEAFF.

The chain couples TRBV28 to TRBJ1-6; possibly TRBD1 for D (5 bases). The CDR3 is made up of 14 amino acids. V was pared by 4 bases and J by 3 bases, with 7 bases between. Per the germline V gene, CDR1 is MDHEN and CDR2 is SYDVKM. The CDR3 nucleotides read TGTGCCAGCAGTTGGGGCCTCTATAATTCACCCCTCCACTTT. It specifies CASSWGLYNSPLHF.

J is TRBJ2-1 and V is TRBV5-1, with 8 bases fitting TRBD2. Looked up from germline, CDR1 is SGHRS and CDR2 is YFSETQ. The CDR3 has 15 amino acids. The V and J ends lost 4 bases and 7 bases, in that order; junction bases with no gene match: 10. The chain's CDR3 is CASSQSGSRGNEQFF. CDR3 sequence (DNA): TGCGCCAGCAGCCAGAGCGGGAGCCGCGGGAATGAGCAGTTCTTC.

This clonotype was picked up a small number of times. The chain links TRBV20-1 to TRBJ1-4; D is ambiguous. The CDR3 covers 13 residues. Germline V gene lookup returns CDR1 DFQATT and CDR2 SNEGSKA (reference sequence). Trimming took 0 bases from V and 7 from J, leaving 9 bases between them. In nucleotides, the CDR3 is TGCAGTGCTAGAGATCGCGGGGTTGAAAAACTGTTTTTT. Translating it yields CSARDRGVEKLFF.

This clonotype turned up a few times. This rearrangement joins TRBV2 to TRBJ2-1; D gene unclear. Germline V gives CDR1 SNHLY, CDR2 FYNNEI. Between the trimmed V and J ends, which lost 6 bases and 4 bases, there was a span of 7 bases. This CDR3 is 12 amino acids long. CDR3 loop: CASRLDYNEQFF. CDR3 coding DNA: TGTGCCAGCAGGCTAGATTACAATGAGCAGTTCTTC.